This T cell receptor beta chain was recovered during a study of T cells in Graves' hyperthyroidism and ophthalmopathy. Looking at the study overall: Peripheral blood sampling occurred at initial diagnosis, before any treatment.

This clonotype has just a few counts. Antigen unknown. RNA transcripts gave rise to amplified TCR beta CDR3 regions. First-round RT-PCR targeting the TCR CDR3 was performed with the HTBI primer set. MiXCR, run by TCRdb on the multiplex PCR reads, gives a single entry per CDR3 protein. The table lists a few hundred thousand distinct CDR3 sequences, about a fifth of them singletons. Findings of the study overall: From stable hyperthyroidism, ophthalmopathy was set apart by a 13 V-J model. Researchers found most expanded thyroid clonotypes above 0.001 in blood as well.

The clonotype was recovered from a man aged 18 to 29 with Graves' ophthalmopathy. Input material: blood.

CDR3 protein: CASSEPGTVETQYF. As DNA, the CDR3 is TGTGCCAGCAGTGAACCAGGGACTGTAGAGACCCAGTACTTC. V usage is TRBV25-1 and J usage is TRBJ2-5; perhaps TRBD2 as D (6 bases). V lost 2 bases and J 4 bases, leaving 11 bases between the germline ends. CDR1 and CDR2 from the germline V gene are MGHDK and SYGVNS. This CDR3 region has 14 residues.